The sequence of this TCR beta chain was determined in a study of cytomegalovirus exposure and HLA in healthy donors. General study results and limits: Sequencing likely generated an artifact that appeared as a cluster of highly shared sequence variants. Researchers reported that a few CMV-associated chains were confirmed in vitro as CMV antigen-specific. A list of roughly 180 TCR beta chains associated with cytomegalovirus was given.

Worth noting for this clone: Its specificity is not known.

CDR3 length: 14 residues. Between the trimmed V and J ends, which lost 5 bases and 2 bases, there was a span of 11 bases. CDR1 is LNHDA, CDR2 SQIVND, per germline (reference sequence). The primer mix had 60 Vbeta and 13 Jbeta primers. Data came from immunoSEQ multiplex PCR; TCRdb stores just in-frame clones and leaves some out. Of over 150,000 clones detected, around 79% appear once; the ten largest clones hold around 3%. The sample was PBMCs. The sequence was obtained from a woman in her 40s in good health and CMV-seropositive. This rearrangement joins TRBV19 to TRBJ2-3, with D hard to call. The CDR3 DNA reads TGTGCCAGTAGTCTACGCCATTCCACAGATACGCAGTATTTT. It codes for CASSLRHSTDTQYF.